This TCR beta chain is drawn from a study of naive and memory T cell subsets. The SP2 primer and nested alpha and beta constant region primers amplified ligated cDNA in four rounds. TCRdb reprocessed the 5' RACE reads with MiXCR, giving one entry per CDR3 protein. The profile shows more than 60,000 distinct CDR3 sequences, approximately 8% of them singletons. An oligonucleotide containing a UMI was ligated to the 3' end of TCR cDNA. CDR3 length: 15 residues. CDR1 SGHAT and CDR2 FQNNGV come from the germline V gene. Note on this clonotype: Since a much larger clone is just one base distant, this may be a read error.

The clonotype originates from a female donor in good health. V and J are TRBV11-2 and TRBJ1-6, with D perhaps matching TRBD1 (5 bases). The CDR3 DNA follows: TGTGTCAGCAGCTTAATTTTGGGACATAATTCACCCCTCCACTTT. Translating gives CVSSLILGHNSPLHF.